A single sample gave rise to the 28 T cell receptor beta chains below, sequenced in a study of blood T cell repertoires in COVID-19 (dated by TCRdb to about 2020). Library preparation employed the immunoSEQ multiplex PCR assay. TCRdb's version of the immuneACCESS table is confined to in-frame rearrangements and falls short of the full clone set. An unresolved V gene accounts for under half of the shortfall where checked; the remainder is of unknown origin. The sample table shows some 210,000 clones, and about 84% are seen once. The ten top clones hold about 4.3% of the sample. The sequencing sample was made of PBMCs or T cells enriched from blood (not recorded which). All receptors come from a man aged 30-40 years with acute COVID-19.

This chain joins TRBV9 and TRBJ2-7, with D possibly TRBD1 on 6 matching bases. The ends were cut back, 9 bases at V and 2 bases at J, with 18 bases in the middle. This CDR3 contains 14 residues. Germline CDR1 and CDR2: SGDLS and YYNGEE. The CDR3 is CANHNRTAAYEQYF. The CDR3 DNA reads TGTGCCAATCATAACCGGACAGCCGCCTACGAGCAGTACTTC.

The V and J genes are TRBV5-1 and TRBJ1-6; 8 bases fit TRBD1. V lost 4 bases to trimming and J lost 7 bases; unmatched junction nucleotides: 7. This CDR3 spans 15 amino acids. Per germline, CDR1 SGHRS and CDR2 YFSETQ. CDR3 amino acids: CASSLQGEPNSPLHF. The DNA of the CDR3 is TGCGCCAGCAGCCTACAGGGGGAGCCGAATTCACCCCTCCACTTT.

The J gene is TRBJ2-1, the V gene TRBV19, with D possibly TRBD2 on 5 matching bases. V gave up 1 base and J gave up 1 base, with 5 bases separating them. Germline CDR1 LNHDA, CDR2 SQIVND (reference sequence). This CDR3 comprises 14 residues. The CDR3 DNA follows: TGTGCCAGTAGTATAGCGGGATCCTACAATGAGCAGTTCTTC. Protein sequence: CASSIAGSYNEQFF.

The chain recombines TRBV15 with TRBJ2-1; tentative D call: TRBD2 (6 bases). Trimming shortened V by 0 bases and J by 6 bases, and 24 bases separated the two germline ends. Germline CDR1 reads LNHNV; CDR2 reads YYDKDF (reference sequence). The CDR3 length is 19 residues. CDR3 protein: CATSRDGGRLRGLTNEQFF. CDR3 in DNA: TGTGCCACCAGCAGAGATGGGGGTCGGTTGCGGGGACTTACCAATGAGCAGTTCTTC.

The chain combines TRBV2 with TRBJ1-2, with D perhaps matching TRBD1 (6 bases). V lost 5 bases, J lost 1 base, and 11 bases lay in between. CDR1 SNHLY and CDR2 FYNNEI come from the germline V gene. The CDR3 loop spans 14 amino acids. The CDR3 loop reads CASSYKQGNYGYTF. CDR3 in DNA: TGTGCCAGCAGTTACAAACAGGGTAACTATGGCTACACCTTC. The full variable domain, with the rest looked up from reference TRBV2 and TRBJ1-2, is EPEVTQTPSHQVTQMGQEVILRCVPISNHLYFYWYRQILGQKVEFLVSFYNNEISEKSEIFDDQFSVERPDGSNFTLKIRSTKLEDSAMYFCASSYKQGNYGYTFGSGTRLTVV.

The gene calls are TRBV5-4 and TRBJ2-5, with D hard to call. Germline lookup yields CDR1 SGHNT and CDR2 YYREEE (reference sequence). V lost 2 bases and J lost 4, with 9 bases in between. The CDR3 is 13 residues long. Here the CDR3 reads CASSFPTSETQYF. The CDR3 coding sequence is TGTGCCAGCAGCTTTCCTACTTCAGAGACCCAGTACTTC.

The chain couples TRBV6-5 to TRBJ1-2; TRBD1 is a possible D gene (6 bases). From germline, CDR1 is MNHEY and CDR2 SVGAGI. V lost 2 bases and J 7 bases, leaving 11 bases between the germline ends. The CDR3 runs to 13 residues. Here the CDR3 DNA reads TGTGCCAGCAGTTACGTTCAGGGGTCTGGCTACACCTTC. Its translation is CASSYVQGSGYTF.

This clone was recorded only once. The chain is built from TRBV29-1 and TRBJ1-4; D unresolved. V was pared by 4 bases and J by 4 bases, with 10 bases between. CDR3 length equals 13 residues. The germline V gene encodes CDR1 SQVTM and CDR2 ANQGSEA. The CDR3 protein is CSVVESLNEKLFF. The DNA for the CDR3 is TGCAGCGTTGTCGAAAGCCTTAATGAAAAACTGTTTTTT.

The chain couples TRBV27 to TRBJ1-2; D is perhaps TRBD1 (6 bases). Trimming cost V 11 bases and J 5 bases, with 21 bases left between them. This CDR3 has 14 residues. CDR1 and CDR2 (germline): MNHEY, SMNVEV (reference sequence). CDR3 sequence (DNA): TGTGCCGCGAAGAAGTCAGGGGATTTTTATGGCTACACCTTC. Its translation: CAAKKSGDFYGYTF.

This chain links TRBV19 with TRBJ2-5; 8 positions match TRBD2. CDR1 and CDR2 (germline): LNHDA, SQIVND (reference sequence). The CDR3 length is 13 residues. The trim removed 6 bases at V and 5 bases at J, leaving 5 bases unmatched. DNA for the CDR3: TGTGCCAGTAGCGGGGGGGAGTCTGAGACCCAGTACTTC. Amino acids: CASSGGESETQYF.

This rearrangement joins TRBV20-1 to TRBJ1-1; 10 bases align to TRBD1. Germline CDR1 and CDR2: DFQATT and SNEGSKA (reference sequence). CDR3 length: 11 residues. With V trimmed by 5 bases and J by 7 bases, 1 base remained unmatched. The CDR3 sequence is CSAGTGVEAFF. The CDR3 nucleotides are TGCAGTGCTGGGACAGGGGTTGAAGCTTTCTTT.

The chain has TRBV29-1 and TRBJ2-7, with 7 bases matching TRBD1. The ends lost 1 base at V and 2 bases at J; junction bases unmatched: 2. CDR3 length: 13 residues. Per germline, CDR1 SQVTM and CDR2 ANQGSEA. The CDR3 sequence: CSVEGDSPYEQYF. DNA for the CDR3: TGCAGCGTTGAAGGGGACAGCCCCTACGAGCAGTACTTC.

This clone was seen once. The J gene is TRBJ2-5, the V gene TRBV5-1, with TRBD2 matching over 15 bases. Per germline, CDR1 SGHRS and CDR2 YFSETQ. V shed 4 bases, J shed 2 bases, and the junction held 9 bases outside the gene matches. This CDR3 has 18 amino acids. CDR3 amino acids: CASSPGLAGGSSQETQYF. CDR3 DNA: TGCGCCAGCAGCCCTGGACTAGCGGGGGGGAGTTCACAAGAGACCCAGTACTTC.

The CDR3 is CASSSFERGGRDTQYF. The CDR3, as DNA: TGTGCCAGCAGTTCCTTTGAGAGGGGGGGCCGGGATACGCAGTATTTT. The chain carries TRBV7-3 and TRBJ2-3; D perhaps matches TRBD2 (7 bases). With 6 bases removed from V and 6 bases from J, the gap between germline ends came to 22 bases. Germline loops: CDR1 SGHTA, CDR2 FQGTGA. The CDR3 totals 16 residues.

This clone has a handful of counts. The CDR3 region is CASSESGGAYNEQFF. The CDR3 nucleotides are TGTGCCAGCAGTGAGAGCGGGGGGGCATATAATGAGCAGTTCTTC. The chain has TRBV6-1 and TRBJ2-1, with 10 bases identical to TRBD2. The CDR3 is 15 amino acids. The V and J ends lost 3 bases and 7 bases, in that order; junction bases with no gene match: 6. Germline lookup yields CDR1 MNHNS and CDR2 SASEGT.

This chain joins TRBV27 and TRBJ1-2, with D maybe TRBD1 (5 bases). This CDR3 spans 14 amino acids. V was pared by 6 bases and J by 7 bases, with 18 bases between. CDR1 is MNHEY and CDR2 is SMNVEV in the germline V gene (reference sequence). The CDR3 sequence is CASRPSGNWGGYTF. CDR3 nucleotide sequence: TGTGCCAGCAGGCCCTCAGGGAATTGGGGTGGCTACACCTTC.

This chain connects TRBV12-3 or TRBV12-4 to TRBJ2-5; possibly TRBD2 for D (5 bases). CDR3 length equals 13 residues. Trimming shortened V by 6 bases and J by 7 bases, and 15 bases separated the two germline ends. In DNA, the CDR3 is TGTGCCAGCAGACTAGAGAGTTTCGGGACCCAGTACTTC. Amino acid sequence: CASRLESFGTQYF.

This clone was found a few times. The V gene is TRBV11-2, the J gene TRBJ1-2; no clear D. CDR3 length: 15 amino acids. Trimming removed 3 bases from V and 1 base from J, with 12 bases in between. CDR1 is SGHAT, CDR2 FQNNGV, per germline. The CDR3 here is CASSFQPGLNYGYTF. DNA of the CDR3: TGTGCCAGCAGCTTCCAACCGGGTCTTAACTATGGCTACACCTTC.

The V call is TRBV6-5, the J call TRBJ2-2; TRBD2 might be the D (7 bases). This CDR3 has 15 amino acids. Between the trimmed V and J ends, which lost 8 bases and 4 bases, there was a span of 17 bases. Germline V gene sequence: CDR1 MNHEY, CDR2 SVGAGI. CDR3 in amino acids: CASLKGGASTGELFF. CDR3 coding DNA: TGTGCCAGCCTCAAGGGGGGGGCGAGCACCGGGGAGCTGTTTTTT.

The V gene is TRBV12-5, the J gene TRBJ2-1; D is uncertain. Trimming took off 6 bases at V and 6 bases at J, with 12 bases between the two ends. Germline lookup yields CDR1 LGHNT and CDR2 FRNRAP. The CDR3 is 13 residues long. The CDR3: CASGLNSVNEQFF. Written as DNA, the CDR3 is TGTGCTAGTGGCCTGAATTCAGTCAATGAGCAGTTCTTC.

The CDR3 region is CASSEPREGRGGELFF. The CDR3 coding sequence is TGTGCCAGCAGTGAACCGCGGGAGGGGCGAGGCGGGGAGCTGTTTTTT. The chain combines TRBV2 with TRBJ2-2, with TRBD2 matching over 9 bases. With V trimmed by 2 bases and J by 7 bases, 8 bases remained unmatched. Germline V gene data show CDR1 as SNHLY and CDR2 as FYNNEI. The CDR3 has 16 residues.

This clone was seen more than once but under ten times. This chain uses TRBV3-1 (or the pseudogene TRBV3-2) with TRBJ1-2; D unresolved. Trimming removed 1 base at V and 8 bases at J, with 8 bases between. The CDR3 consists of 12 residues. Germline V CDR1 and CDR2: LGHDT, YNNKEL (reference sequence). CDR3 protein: CASSQAGNGYTF. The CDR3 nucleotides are TGTGCCAGCAGCCAAGCGGGGAACGGCTACACCTTC.

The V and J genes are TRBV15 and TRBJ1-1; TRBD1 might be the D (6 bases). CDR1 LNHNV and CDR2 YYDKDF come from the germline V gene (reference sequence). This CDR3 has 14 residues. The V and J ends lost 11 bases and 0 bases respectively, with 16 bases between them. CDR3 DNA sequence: TGTGCCCCGCCGGACAGACCAATGAACACTGAAGCTTTCTTT. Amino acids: CAPPDRPMNTEAFF.

The CDR3 nucleotides are TGTGCCAGCAGCTCGGGACTAGCGGCTGAGCAGTTCTTC. It specifies CASSSGLAAEQFF. The V and J genes are TRBV13 and TRBJ2-1, with 11 bases that match TRBD2. This CDR3 spans 13 amino acids. Germline lookup yields CDR1 PRHDT and CDR2 FYEKMQ (reference sequence). The V and J ends lost 4 bases and 9 bases, in that order; junction bases with no gene match: 2. Full variable domain (outside the CDR3, taken from reference TRBV13 and TRBJ2-1): AAGVIQSPRHLIKEKRETATLKCYPIPRHDTVYWYQQGPGQDPQFLISFYEKMQSDKGSIPDRFSAQQFSDYHSELNMSSLELGDSALYFCASSSGLAAEQFFGPGTRLTVL.

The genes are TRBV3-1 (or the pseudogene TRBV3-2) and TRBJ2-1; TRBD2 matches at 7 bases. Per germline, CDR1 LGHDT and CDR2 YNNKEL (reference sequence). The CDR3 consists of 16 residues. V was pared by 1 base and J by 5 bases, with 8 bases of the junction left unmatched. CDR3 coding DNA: TGTGCCAGCAGCCAAGTCTTCAGCGGGGCCAACAATGAGCAGTTCTTC. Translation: CASSQVFSGANNEQFF.

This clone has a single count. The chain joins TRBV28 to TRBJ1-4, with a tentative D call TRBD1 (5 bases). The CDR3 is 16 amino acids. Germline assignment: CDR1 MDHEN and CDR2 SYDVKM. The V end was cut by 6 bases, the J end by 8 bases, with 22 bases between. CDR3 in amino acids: CASSFLGGAHSEKLFF. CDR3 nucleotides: TGTGCCAGCAGCTTCTTGGGGGGAGCACACAGCGAAAAACTGTTTTTT.

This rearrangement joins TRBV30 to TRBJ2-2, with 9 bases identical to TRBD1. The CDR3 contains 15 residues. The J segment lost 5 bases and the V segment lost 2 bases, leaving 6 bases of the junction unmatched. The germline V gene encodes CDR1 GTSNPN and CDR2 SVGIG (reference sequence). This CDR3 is CAWSQGDRETGELFF. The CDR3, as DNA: TGTGCCTGGAGTCAGGGGGACAGGGAAACCGGGGAGCTGTTTTTT.

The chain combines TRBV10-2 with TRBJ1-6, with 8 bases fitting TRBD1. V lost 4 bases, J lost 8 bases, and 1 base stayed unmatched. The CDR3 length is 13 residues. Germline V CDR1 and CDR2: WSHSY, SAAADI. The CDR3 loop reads CASSGQGYSPLHF. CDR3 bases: TGCGCCAGCAGTGGACAGGGGTATTCACCCCTCCACTTT.